This T cell receptor (beta chain) comes out of a study of CD8 T cells in Susac syndrome. It was treatment-naive patients with stable or active relapsing-remitting disease who made up the multiple sclerosis controls. Germline loops: CDR1 SGHTA, CDR2 FQGNSA. Trimming removed 6 bases from V and 0 bases from J, with 8 bases in between. The CDR3 spans 13 residues. Random-hexamer reverse transcription was applied to roughly 0.5 to 1 ug RNA. In TCRdb, the immunoSEQ multiplex PCR reads were re-called with MiXCR into one record per CDR3 protein. Of under 150,000 distinct CDR3 sequences listed, 75% to 90% were seen once; the top ten hold roughly 0.53%.

The receptor was derived from a human donor with multiple sclerosis. The sample consisted of CD8+ T cells from PBMCs. V gene TRBV7-2 combines with J gene TRBJ1-1; no clear D gene. The CDR3 is CASSIPVNTEAFF. CDR3 nucleotides: TGTGCCAGCAGTATCCCAGTGAACACTGAAGCTTTCTTT.